The 22 T cell receptor beta chains listed next were all sequenced from one sample in a study of identifying expanded T cells in peripheral blood. Measured with immunoSEQ multiplex PCR; TCRdb has only the in-frame clones, and not every one. The repertoire holds tens of thousands of clones, with roughly 87% as singletons. Sequenced sample: blood. These receptors all come from a person aged 18 to 75 in good health.

The chain employs TRBV5-6 and TRBJ1-5, with D tentatively TRBD1 (5 bases). Per the germline V gene, CDR1 is SGHDT and CDR2 is YYEEEE. Trimming pared 2 bases from V and 12 bases from J, leaving 18 bases between. CDR3 size: 14 residues. This chain's CDR3 is CASSLLRGGARQHF. The CDR3 DNA reads as TGTGCCAGCAGCTTACTCCGAGGAGGGGCCCGCCAGCATTTT.

The chain has TRBV10-3 and TRBJ1-4; D ambiguous. V was shortened by 4 bases and J by 1 base, with 7 bases between the two germline ends. This CDR3 has 14 amino acids. Germline-derived CDR1 and CDR2 are ENHRY and SYGVKD. CDR3 nucleotide sequence: TGTGCCATCAGTGGGACGGTAACTAATGAAAAACTGTTTTTT. Translating it yields CAISGTVTNEKLFF.

The chain joins TRBV2 to TRBJ2-5; D is uncertain. With 8 bases removed from V and 1 base from J, the gap between germline ends came to 14 bases. The length of the CDR3 is 14 residues. CDR1 is SNHLY, CDR2 FYNNEI, per germline. CDR3 sequence (DNA): TGTGCCAGCGAGACGCCCCGGGCCCAAGAGACCCAGTACTTC. Encoded protein: CASETPRAQETQYF.

This chain links TRBV6-5 with TRBJ1-4; TRBD1 might be the D (6 bases). The CDR3 sequence is 14 residues long. Trimming removed 10 bases at V and 0 bases at J, with 12 bases between. Germline CDR1 reads MNHEY; CDR2 reads SVGAGI. The CDR3: CATARTATNEKLFF. In DNA form, the CDR3 reads TGTGCCACCGCGAGGACAGCAACTAATGAAAAACTGTTTTTT.

This clone occurred once. This chain uses TRBV5-1 with TRBJ1-2; weak D call: TRBD1 (6 bases). The CDR3 covers 15 residues. CDR1 and CDR2 (germline): SGHRS, YFSETQ. Trimming removed 4 bases from V and 6 bases from J, with 19 bases in between. The CDR3 region has the DNA TGCGCCAGCAGCACCCAACAGGGTTTGGGGGATGGCTACACCTTC. Its protein product is CASSTQQGLGDGYTF.

The chain is built from TRBV7-9 and TRBJ2-3; no clear D gene. With 2 bases removed from V and 0 bases from J, the gap between germline ends came to 9 bases. The CDR3 is 15 amino acids. Per germline, CDR1 SEHNR and CDR2 FQNEAQ (reference sequence). In nucleotides, the CDR3 is TGTGCCAGCAGCTTACACCCTACTAGCACAGATACGCAGTATTTT. It encodes CASSLHPTSTDTQYF.

The chain carries TRBV5-4 and TRBJ1-2; 7 bases align to TRBD1. The CDR3 sequence is 15 residues long. Germline V gene sequence: CDR1 SGHNT, CDR2 YYREEE (reference sequence). With V trimmed by 0 bases and J by 5 bases, 7 bases remained unmatched. The CDR3 spells CASSLEAGGVYGYTF. The CDR3 region has the DNA TGTGCCAGCAGCTTGGAGGCAGGGGGTGTGTATGGCTACACCTTC.

This chain joins TRBV5-5 and TRBJ1-2, with a possible D match to TRBD1 (5 bases). Trimming removed 0 bases at V and 2 bases at J, with 8 bases between. The CDR3 covers 14 residues. CDR1 is SGHKS, CDR2 YYEKEE, per germline (reference sequence). This chain's CDR3 is CASSLAGANYGYTF. Here the CDR3 DNA reads TGTGCCAGCAGCTTGGCTGGGGCCAACTATGGCTACACCTTC. The entire variable domain, with the rest obtained from reference TRBV5-5 and TRBJ1-2, is as follows: DAGVTQSPTHLIKTRGQQVTLRCSPISGHKSVSWYQQVLGQGPQFIFQYYEKEERGRGNFPDRFSARQFPNYSSELNVNALLLGDSALYLCASSLAGANYGYTFGSGTRLTVV.

This chain uses TRBV6-1 with TRBJ2-1; possibly TRBD2 for D (6 bases). V was clipped by 1 base and J by 5 bases, with 15 bases between them. The CDR3 has 16 residues. Germline V CDR1 and CDR2: MNHNS, SASEGT. Here the CDR3 DNA reads TGTGCCAGCAGTGAAGTCATGGCGGACTATGACAATGAGCAGTTCTTC. Amino acids: CASSEVMADYDNEQFF.

The chain recombines TRBV2 with TRBJ1-5, with TRBD1 matching over 7 bases. Germline CDR1 reads SNHLY; CDR2 reads FYNNEI. The CDR3 totals 15 residues. The ends lost 4 bases at V and 2 bases at J; junction bases unmatched: 5. CDR3 protein: CASSGGGFGNQPQHF. The CDR3 bases are TGTGCCAGCAGTGGAGGGGGCTTCGGCAATCAGCCCCAGCATTTT.

The gene calls are TRBV10-3 and TRBJ1-5; 8 bases map to TRBD1. V was pared by 10 bases and J by 7 bases, with 18 bases of the junction left unmatched. The length of the CDR3 is 16 residues. Germline V gene data show CDR1 as ENHRY and CDR2 as SYGVKD. CDR3 nucleotides: TGTGCCACCGCCGCAACGGAGGACAGGGAGGGCCAGCCCCAGCATTTT. Encoded protein: CATAATEDREGQPQHF.

The chain links TRBV7-9 to TRBJ1-1; TRBD1 is a possible D gene (5 bases). Trimming took 2 bases from V and 2 from J, leaving 15 bases between them. CDR1 SEHNR and CDR2 FQNEAQ come from the germline V gene (reference sequence). CDR3 size: 16 residues. The CDR3 DNA follows: TGTGCCAGCAGCTTAAATCTCGGGGCCGGAAACACTGAAGCTTTCTTT. Translating it yields CASSLNLGAGNTEAFF.

The V call is TRBV5-1, the J call TRBJ2-5; D may match TRBD1 or TRBD2 (5 bases each). V lost 0 bases and J 5 bases, leaving 8 bases between the germline ends. This CDR3 has 13 residues. Germline V CDR1 and CDR2: SGHRS, YFSETQ. The CDR3 nucleotides read TGCGCCAGCAGCTTGGAAGGGGAGGAGACCCAGTACTTC. Amino acid sequence: CASSLEGEETQYF.

J is TRBJ1-1 and V is TRBV5-1, with 9 nucleotides matching TRBD1. Germline CDR1 and CDR2: SGHRS and YFSETQ. CDR3 length: 15 amino acids. The V and J ends lost 4 bases and 4 bases, in that order; junction bases with no gene match: 8. The CDR3 DNA sequence: TGCGCCAGCAGCCCAGGACAGGGGCCGAGCACTGAAGCTTTCTTT. Translated: CASSPGQGPSTEAFF.

The chain employs TRBV7-2 and TRBJ1-4; no definite D call. CDR3 length equals 13 residues. V was shortened by 4 bases and J by 8 bases, with 11 bases between the two germline ends. Germline V gives CDR1 SGHTA, CDR2 FQGNSA. CDR3 sequence (DNA): TGTGCCAGCAGCTCTAGGACCAGGGAAAAACTGTTTTTT. Its translation: CASSSRTREKLFF.

This chain joins TRBV7-2 and TRBJ2-1, with 14 bases matching TRBD2. J lost 10 bases, V lost 5 bases, and 4 bases had no gene match. Germline CDR1 is SGHTA and CDR2 is FQGNSA. This CDR3 region has 14 residues. The CDR3 DNA reads TGTGCCAGCAGCCGACGACTAGCGGGAGGGGAGCAGTTCTTC. It specifies CASSRRLAGGEQFF.

This chain joins TRBV19 and TRBJ2-5, with TRBD1 as a possible D gene (5 bases). Trimming removed 8 bases at V and 4 bases at J, with 14 bases between. From germline, CDR1 is LNHDA and CDR2 SQIVND (reference sequence). This CDR3 spans 13 amino acids. The CDR3 reads CASDQGWGETQYF. The CDR3 region has the DNA TGTGCCAGTGATCAGGGATGGGGAGAGACCCAGTACTTC.

The CDR3 region is CASSLDRTEAFF. The CDR3 coding sequence is TGCGCCAGCAGCTTGGACAGGACTGAAGCTTTCTTT. J is TRBJ1-1 and V is TRBV5-1; weak D call: TRBD1 (5 bases). In germline, CDR1 is SGHRS, CDR2 YFSETQ. Trimming removed 0 bases at V and 5 bases at J, with 5 bases between. CDR3 length: 12 residues.

V gene TRBV27 combines with J gene TRBJ2-7, with 7 bases identical to TRBD2. This CDR3 contains 18 residues. V dropped 0 bases and J dropped 4; count of bases not matched to a gene: 15. The V gene's germline CDR1 is MNHEY and CDR2 SMNVEV (reference sequence). The CDR3 loop is CASSLSRVSGGRVYEQYF. As DNA, the CDR3 is TGTGCCAGCAGTTTATCTAGGGTTAGTGGCGGGAGAGTTTACGAGCAGTACTTC.

The chain has TRBV12-5 and TRBJ1-1; perhaps TRBD1 as D (5 bases). There are 17 residues in the CDR3. Germline V gene lookup returns CDR1 LGHNT and CDR2 FRNRAP. V lost 5 bases and J lost 0, with 19 bases in between. CDR3 DNA: TGTGCTAGTGGTACTTCGAAGGGGACGGCCATGAACACTGAAGCTTTCTTT. It is translated as CASGTSKGTAMNTEAFF. The variable domain in full, with the rest retrieved from reference TRBV12-5 and TRBJ1-1, is DARVTQTPRHKVTEMGQEVTMRCQPILGHNTVFWYRQTMMQGLELLAYFRNRAPLDDSGMPKDRFSAEMPDATLATLKIQPSEPRDSAVYFCASGTSKGTAMNTEAFFGQGTRLTVV.

V gene TRBV18 combines with J gene TRBJ1-1, with D possibly being TRBD1 (5 bases). Germline V gene data show CDR1 as KGHSH and CDR2 as LQKENI. Trimming left V 3 bases short and J 9 bases short, with 11 bases between. The CDR3 is made up of 12 amino acids. The CDR3 DNA reads TGTGCCAGCTCACCGGGGGGAGAGAAAGCTTTCTTT. Translating gives CASSPGGEKAFF.

CDR3 nucleotide sequence: TGCAGCGTCTCATTATTGGACAGGGTTTTCAATGAGCAGTTCTTC. Translating gives CSVSLLDRVFNEQFF. The chain combines TRBV29-1 with TRBJ2-1; 8 positions agree with TRBD1. CDR3 length equals 15 residues. The V gene end was trimmed by 6 bases and the J gene end by 6 bases; junction bases not matched to a gene: 13. Germline V lookup: CDR1 SQVTM, CDR2 ANQGSEA.